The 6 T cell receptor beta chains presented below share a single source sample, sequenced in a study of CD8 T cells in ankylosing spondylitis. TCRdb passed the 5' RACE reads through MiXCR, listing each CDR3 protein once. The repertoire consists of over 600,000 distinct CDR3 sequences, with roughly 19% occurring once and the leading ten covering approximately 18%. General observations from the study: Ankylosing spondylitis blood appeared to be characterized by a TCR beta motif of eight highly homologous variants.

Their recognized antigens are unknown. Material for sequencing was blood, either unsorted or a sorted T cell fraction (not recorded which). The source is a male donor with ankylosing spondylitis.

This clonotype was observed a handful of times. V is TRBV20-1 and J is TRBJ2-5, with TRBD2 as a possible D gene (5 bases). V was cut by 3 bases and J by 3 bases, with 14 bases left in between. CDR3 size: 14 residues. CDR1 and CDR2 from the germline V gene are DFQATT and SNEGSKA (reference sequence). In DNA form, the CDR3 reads TGCAGTGCTAGCCGATACACGGGAAAAGAGACCCAGTACTTC. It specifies CSASRYTGKETQYF.

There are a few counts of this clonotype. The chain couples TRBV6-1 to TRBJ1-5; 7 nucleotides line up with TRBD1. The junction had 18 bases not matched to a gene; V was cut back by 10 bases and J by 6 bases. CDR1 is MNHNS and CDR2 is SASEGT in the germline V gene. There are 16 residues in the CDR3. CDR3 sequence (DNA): TGTGCCATCGAAAACCCAGGGGGAGAGGGCAGTCAGCCCCAGCATTTT. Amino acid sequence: CAIENPGGEGSQPQHF.

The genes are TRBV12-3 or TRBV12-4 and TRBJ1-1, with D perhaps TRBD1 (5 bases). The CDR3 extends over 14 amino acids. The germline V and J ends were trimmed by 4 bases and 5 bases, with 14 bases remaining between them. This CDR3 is CASSSQAEGTEAFF. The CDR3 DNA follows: TGTGCCAGCAGTTCCCAGGCGGAGGGGACTGAAGCTTTCTTT.

Here the CDR3 reads CAIRVTGGLDEQYF. CDR3 nucleotide sequence: TGTGCCATCAGAGTAACAGGGGGCTTGGACGAGCAGTACTTC. The chain couples TRBV10-3 to TRBJ2-7; TRBD1 matches at 9 bases. V was clipped by 6 bases and J by 5 bases; unmatched bases: 8. The CDR3 has 14 residues. CDR1 and CDR2 from the germline V gene are ENHRY and SYGVKD.

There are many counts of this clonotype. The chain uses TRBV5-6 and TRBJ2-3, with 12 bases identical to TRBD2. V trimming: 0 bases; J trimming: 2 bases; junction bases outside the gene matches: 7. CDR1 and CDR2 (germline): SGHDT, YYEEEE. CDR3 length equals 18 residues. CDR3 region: CASSLGPLAGGNTDTQYF. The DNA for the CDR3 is TGTGCCAGCAGCTTGGGGCCACTAGCGGGGGGCAACACAGATACGCAGTATTTT. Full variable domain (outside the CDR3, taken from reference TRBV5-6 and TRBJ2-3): DAGVTQSPTHLIKTRGQQVTLRCSPKSGHDTVSWYQQALGQGPQFIFQYYEEEERQRGNFPDRFSGHQFPNYSSELNVNALLLGDSALYLCASSLGPLAGGNTDTQYFGPGTRLTVL.

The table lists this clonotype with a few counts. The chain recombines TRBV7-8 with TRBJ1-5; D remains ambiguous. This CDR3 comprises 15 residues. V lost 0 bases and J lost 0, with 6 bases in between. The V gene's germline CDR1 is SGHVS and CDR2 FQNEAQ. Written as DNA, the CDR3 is TGTGCCAGCAGCTTAGCGGAAAATAGCAATCAGCCCCAGCATTTT. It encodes CASSLAENSNQPQHF. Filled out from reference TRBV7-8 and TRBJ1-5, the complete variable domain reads GAGVSQSPRYKVAKRGQDVALRCDPISGHVSLFWYQQALGQGPEFLTYFQNEAQLDKSGLPSDRFFAERPEGSVSTLKIQRTQQEDSAVYLCASSLAENSNQPQHFGDGTRLSIL.